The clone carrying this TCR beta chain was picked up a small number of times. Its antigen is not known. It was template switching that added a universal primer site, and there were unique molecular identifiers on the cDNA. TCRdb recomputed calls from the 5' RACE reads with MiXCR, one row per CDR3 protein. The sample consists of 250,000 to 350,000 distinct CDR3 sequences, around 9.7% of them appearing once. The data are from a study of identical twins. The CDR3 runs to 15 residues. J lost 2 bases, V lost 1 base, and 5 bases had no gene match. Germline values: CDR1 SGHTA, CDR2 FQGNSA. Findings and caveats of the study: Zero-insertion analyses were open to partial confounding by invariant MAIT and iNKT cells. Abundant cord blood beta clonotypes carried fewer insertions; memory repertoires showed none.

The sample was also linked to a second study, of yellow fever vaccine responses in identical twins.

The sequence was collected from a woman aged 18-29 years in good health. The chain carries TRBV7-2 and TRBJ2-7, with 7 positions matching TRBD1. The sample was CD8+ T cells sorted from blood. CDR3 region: CASSLDRGYTYEQYF. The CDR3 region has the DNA TGTGCCAGCAGCTTAGACAGGGGATACACCTACGAGCAGTACTTC.